This T cell receptor (beta chain) was captured by sequencing in a study of T cell repertoires in cytomegalovirus infection. The table lists this clonotype with a few counts. The germline V gene has CDR1 KGHDR and CDR2 SFDVKD. This CDR3 region has 13 residues. V lost 5 bases, J lost 6 bases, and 10 bases lay in between. One entry per CDR3 protein, called by TCRdb with MiXCR from the reads. The sample lists around 170,000 distinct CDR3 sequences, 13% to 15% seen once, with 25% to 30% in the top ten. The chain recombines TRBV24-1 with TRBJ1-5; D is unresolved. Sequenced: PBMCs. This TCR came from a human donor in good health (CMV status not recorded). Some clones in this sample may be carry-over from other donors' samples. Here the CDR3 DNA reads TGTGCCACCAGTGCTGTGGGAACTCAGCCCCAGCATTTT. Amino acid sequence: CATSAVGTQPQHF.